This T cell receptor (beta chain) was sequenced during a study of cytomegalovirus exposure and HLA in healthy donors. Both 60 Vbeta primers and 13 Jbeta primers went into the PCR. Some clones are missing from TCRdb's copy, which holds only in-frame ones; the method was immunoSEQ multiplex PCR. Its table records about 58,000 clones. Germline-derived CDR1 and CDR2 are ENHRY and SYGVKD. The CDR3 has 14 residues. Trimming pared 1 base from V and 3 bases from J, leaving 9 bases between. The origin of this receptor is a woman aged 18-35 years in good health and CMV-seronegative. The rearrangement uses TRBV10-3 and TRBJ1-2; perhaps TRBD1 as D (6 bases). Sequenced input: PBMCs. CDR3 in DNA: TGTGCCATCAGTGAGTTGAGGACAGACTATGGCTACACCTTC. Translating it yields CAISELRTDYGYTF.